The 20 T cell receptor beta chains listed next were all sequenced from one sample in a study of shared clonotypes between healthy human individuals. This table comes from immunoSEQ multiplex PCR, and its TCRdb copy is limited to in-frame clones, with some not included. Of about 2.4 million clones in the sample, 80% to 95% were seen once. Specimen: naive CD4+ T cells from PBMCs. Subset given: CD45RA+ positively selected. The receptors derive from a man aged 18 to 29 in good health. Some clones in this sample may be carry-over from other donors' samples.

The V and J genes are TRBV7-6 and TRBJ2-3; D unclear. The V end was cut by 10 bases, the J end by 2 bases, with 16 bases between. The CDR3 contains 14 residues. Germline V gene lookup returns CDR1 SGHVS and CDR2 FNYEAQ. The CDR3 spells CAIPDRIDTDTQYF. The CDR3 nucleotides are TGTGCCATCCCTGACCGAATTGACACAGATACGCAGTATTTT.

The J gene is TRBJ2-5, the V gene TRBV7-6; D gene unclear. Germline loops: CDR1 SGHVS, CDR2 FNYEAQ. V lost 5 bases, J lost 7 bases, and 11 bases lay in between. The CDR3 is made up of 12 amino acids. The DNA for the CDR3 is TGTGCCAGCAGCCCCCCTGGGTCGACCCAGTACTTC. This encodes CASSPPGSTQYF.

The V gene is TRBV2, the J gene TRBJ1-1, with a weak D call TRBD1 (5 bases). V was cut by 5 bases and J by 6 bases, with 13 bases left in between. Germline loops: CDR1 SNHLY, CDR2 FYNNEI. This CDR3 comprises 13 residues. The CDR3 DNA reads as TGTGCCAGCAGTCTGGACACTTCCCCTGAAGCTTTCTTT. Its protein product is CASSLDTSPEAFF.

The V call is TRBV6-1, the J call TRBJ1-1; D is undetermined. The CDR3 runs 15 residues. Trimming pared 2 bases from V and 4 bases from J, leaving 14 bases between. Looked up from germline, CDR1 is MNHNS and CDR2 is SASEGT. Written as DNA, the CDR3 is TGTGCCAGCAGTGAAACGCCTACTTCGGGCACTGAAGCTTTCTTT. Its protein is CASSETPTSGTEAFF.

This rearrangement joins TRBV9 to TRBJ2-1; a weak D match, TRBD1 (6 bases). Trimming left V 1 base short and J 1 base short, with 9 bases between. CDR1 is SGDLS, CDR2 YYNGEE, per germline. The CDR3 extends over 15 amino acids. CDR3 sequence: CASSVNTGSYNEQFF. The CDR3 nucleotides are TGTGCCAGCAGCGTAAATACAGGGTCCTACAATGAGCAGTTCTTC.

This CDR3 reads CASSGTGVEGTEAFF. CDR3 in DNA: TGTGCCAGCAGTGGCACAGGGGTAGAGGGCACTGAAGCTTTCTTT. The V call is TRBV6-6, the J call TRBJ1-1, with 7 positions matching TRBD1. This CDR3 comprises 15 residues. The ends lost 5 bases at V and 4 bases at J; junction bases unmatched: 10. Germline loops: CDR1 MNHNY, CDR2 SVGAGI (reference sequence).

The J gene is TRBJ2-2, the V gene TRBV5-1, with D possibly being TRBD1 (6 bases). V lost 2 bases to trimming and J lost 6 bases, with 20 bases between them. The germline gives CDR1 SGHRS, CDR2 YFSETQ. The CDR3 loop spans 17 amino acids. This CDR3 is CASSFGQTNPRAGELFF. The DNA for the CDR3 is TGCGCCAGCAGCTTCGGACAGACAAACCCCCGCGCCGGGGAGCTGTTTTTT.

This clone came up once. The chain couples TRBV4-2 to TRBJ2-2; no definite D call. V dropped 4 bases and J dropped 3 bases, with 15 bases sitting between them. Germline values: CDR1 LGHNA, CDR2 YNFKEQ. The CDR3 contains 16 residues. Written as DNA, the CDR3 is TGTGCCAGCAGCCCCACCCGGAGCAGCTACACCGGGGAGCTGTTTTTT. It codes for CASSPTRSSYTGELFF.

This chain connects TRBV10-2 to TRBJ2-7, with 7 bases fitting TRBD1. V lost 7 bases, J lost 3 bases, and 12 bases stayed unmatched. Germline loops: CDR1 WSHSY, CDR2 SAAADI. The CDR3 has 15 amino acids. CDR3 amino acids: CASTSPAGGFYEQYF. In DNA, the CDR3 is TGCGCCAGCACTTCGCCAGCAGGGGGTTTCTACGAGCAGTACTTC.

To note about this clone: A read error may produce the germline difference seen at one junction end. V usage is TRBV28 and J usage is TRBJ1-4; D unresolved. The CDR3 is 13 amino acids. Germline lookup yields CDR1 MDHEN and CDR2 SYDVKM. In nucleotides, the CDR3 is TGTGCCAGCAGCCGGTACCGGACGGCCGATGGGGTTTTT. This translates into CASSRYRTADGVF.

The chain joins TRBV30 to TRBJ2-1, with a possible D match to TRBD2 (6 bases). V was pared by 2 bases and J by 6 bases, with 14 bases between. In germline, CDR1 is GTSNPN, CDR2 SVGIG (reference sequence). The CDR3 has 14 residues. DNA for the CDR3: TGTGCCTGGAGTCGTGGAGGGAGTACCAATGAGCAGTTCTTC. Amino acids: CAWSRGGSTNEQFF.

The rearrangement links TRBV6-5 to TRBJ2-5; a weak D match, TRBD2 (5 bases). The DNA matches TRBJ2-7 better at its end, which makes the J call doubtful. The CDR3 has 11 amino acids. In germline, CDR1 is MNHEY, CDR2 SVGAGI. The DNA for the CDR3 is TGTGCCAGCAGCCGGGAACACGAGCAGTACTTC. As protein: CASSREHEQYF.

This clone was observed a single time. The rearrangement uses TRBV11-3 and TRBJ2-1; 7 bases fit TRBD2. This CDR3 has 15 amino acids. V was clipped by 1 base and J by 6 bases; unmatched bases: 6. Looked up from germline, CDR1 is SGHNT and CDR2 is YENEEA. In DNA, the CDR3 is TGTGCCAGCAGCTTAGGGCTAGCGGTTTCCAATGAGCAGTTCTTC. It encodes CASSLGLAVSNEQFF.

In its sample, this clone was seen a few times. The chain is built from TRBV28 and TRBJ1-2; possible D gene TRBD1, 6 bases. CDR3 length: 14 amino acids. The germline V and J ends were trimmed by 5 bases and 6 bases, with 16 bases remaining between them. CDR1 and CDR2 from the germline V gene are MDHEN and SYDVKM. The CDR3: CASSTRRGGDGYTF. DNA of the CDR3: TGTGCCAGCAGTACCCGAAGAGGGGGGGATGGCTACACCTTC.

This chain links TRBV7-2 with TRBJ1-1, with no clear D. This CDR3 spans 14 amino acids. Trimming took 2 bases from V and 0 from J, leaving 7 bases between them. Germline CDR1 and CDR2: SGHTA and FQGNSA. The CDR3 loop reads CASSLLPMNTEAFF. CDR3 nucleotides: TGTGCCAGCAGCTTATTGCCGATGAACACTGAAGCTTTCTTT.

V gene TRBV11-2 combines with J gene TRBJ1-3; TRBD1 agrees at 7 bases. This CDR3 contains 17 residues. After removal of 1 base from V and 0 bases from J, the junction contained 6 bases not matched to a gene. The germline CDR1 and CDR2 sequences are SGHAT and FQNNGV. The CDR3 DNA is TGTGCCAGCAGCTTAGTGGACAGGCCGAGCTCTGGAAACACCATATATTTT. This codes for CASSLVDRPSSGNTIYF.

The chain joins TRBV28 to TRBJ2-7, with 8 bases that match TRBD2. The CDR3 totals 15 residues. Germline V CDR1 and CDR2: MDHEN, SYDVKM. V shed 2 bases and J 3 bases; nucleotides not matched to a gene: 6. CDR3 amino acids: CASSLLSGRLYEQYF. As DNA, the CDR3 is TGTGCCAGCAGTTTACTCAGCGGGAGACTCTACGAGCAGTACTTC. The whole variable domain, filled in from reference TRBV28 and TRBJ2-7, reads DVKVTQSSRYLVKRTGEKVFLECVQDMDHENMFWYRQDPGLGLRLIYFSYDVKMKEKGDIPEGYSVSREKKERFSLILESASTNQTSMYLCASSLLSGRLYEQYFGPGTRLTVT.

V and J are TRBV5-1 and TRBJ2-3; 9 nucleotides match TRBD2. Trimming cost V 3 bases and J 10 bases; bases outside gene matches: 12. Per germline, CDR1 SGHRS and CDR2 YFSETQ. The CDR3 has 15 amino acids. The CDR3 DNA is TGCGCCAGCAGCTCAACCGCCGGGACTAGCTATCCGCAGTATTTT. It translates to CASSSTAGTSYPQYF. Full variable domain (rest looked up from reference TRBV5-1 and TRBJ2-3): KAGVTQTPRYLIKTRGQQVTLSCSPISGHRSVSWYQQTPGQGLQFLFEYFSETQRNKGNFPGRFSGRQFSNSRSEMNVSTLELGDSALYLCASSSTAGTSYPQYFGPGTRLTVL.

This clone appeared once. Other DNA sequences in the sample encode the same CDR3. V usage is TRBV5-6 and J usage is TRBJ2-7; tentatively, D is TRBD1 or TRBD2 (5 bases each). The CDR3 is 12 residues long. From germline, CDR1 is SGHDT and CDR2 YYEEEE. Trimming took 0 bases from V and 4 from J, leaving 5 bases between them. CDR3: CASSLGGYEQYF. DNA of the CDR3: TGTGCCAGCAGCTTGGGGGGGTACGAGCAGTACTTC. The variable domain in full, completed from reference TRBV5-6 and TRBJ2-7, reads DAGVTQSPTHLIKTRGQQVTLRCSPKSGHDTVSWYQQALGQGPQFIFQYYEEEERQRGNFPDRFSGHQFPNYSSELNVNALLLGDSALYLCASSLGGYEQYFGPGTRLTVT.

V usage is TRBV28 and J usage is TRBJ2-3, with a possible D match to TRBD2 (6 bases). Germline-derived CDR1 and CDR2 are MDHEN and SYDVKM. The CDR3 length is 16 residues. With 5 bases removed from V and 0 bases from J, the gap between germline ends came to 15 bases. CDR3: CASSGDWEASTDTQYF. DNA of the CDR3: TGTGCCAGCAGTGGGGACTGGGAGGCTAGCACAGATACGCAGTATTTT.